This T cell receptor (beta chain) was retrieved from a study of blood T cell repertoires in COVID-19. V lost 3 bases and J lost 0, with 13 bases in between. Germline V CDR1 and CDR2: SGHRS, YFSETQ. CDR3 length: 15 amino acids. Data came from immunoSEQ multiplex PCR; TCRdb stores just in-frame clones and leaves some out. The repertoire holds 200,000 to 250,000 clones, with around 80% as singletons. The material sequenced was peripheral blood. The sequence was collected from a woman in her 70s with acute or convalescent COVID-19. This chain links TRBV5-1 with TRBJ2-7, with D perhaps matching TRBD2 (7 bases). The CDR3 nucleotides are TGCGCCAGCAGCTGGGAGGGACAACGCTCCTACGAGCAGTACTTC. Protein product: CASSWEGQRSYEQYF.